The sequence of this T cell receptor beta chain was determined in a study of T cell responses to AZD1222 COVID-19 vaccine. Overall study results and limits: Dominant at 160-218 and 743-854, vaccine-associated CD4 TCRs also spanned spike.

With 3 bases clipped from V and 0 bases from J, the junction kept 4 bases outside the gene matches. CDR1 is KGHSH, CDR2 LQKENI, per germline. CDR3 length: 15 amino acids. Using immunoSEQ multiplex PCR, the repertoire was profiled, and TCRdb retains in-frame clones only, with some absent. This sample carries approximately 110,000 clones, 88% of them seen once, and the ten largest clones take about 4.7%. This clone was recorded a few times. The antigen remains undetermined. The material sequenced was peripheral blood, taken on day 0 of AZD1222 vaccination. This chain links TRBV18 with TRBJ2-7, with 8 bases aligning to TRBD2. This sequence originates from an adult in good health. The CDR3 DNA follows: TGTGCCAGCTCACCCTCAGCGGGGGCCTCCTACGAGCAGTACTTC. This codes for CASSPSAGASYEQYF. Filled out from reference TRBV18 and TRBJ2-7, the complete variable domain reads NAGVMQNPRHLVRRRGQEARLRCSPMKGHSHVYWYRQLPEEGLKFMVYLQKENIIDESGMPKERFSAEFPKEGPSILRIQQVVRGDSAAYFCASSPSAGASYEQYFGPGTRLTVT.